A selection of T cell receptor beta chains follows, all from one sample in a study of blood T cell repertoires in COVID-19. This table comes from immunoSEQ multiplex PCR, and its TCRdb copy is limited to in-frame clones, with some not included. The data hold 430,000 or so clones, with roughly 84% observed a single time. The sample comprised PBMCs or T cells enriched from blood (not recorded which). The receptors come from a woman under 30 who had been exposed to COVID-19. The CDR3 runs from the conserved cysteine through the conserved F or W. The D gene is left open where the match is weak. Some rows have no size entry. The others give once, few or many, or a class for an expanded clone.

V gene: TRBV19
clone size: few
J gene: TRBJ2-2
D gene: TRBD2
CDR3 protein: CASSRGSQRELFF
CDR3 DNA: TGTGCCAGTAGCCGCGGGAGTCAAAGGGAGCTGTTTTTT

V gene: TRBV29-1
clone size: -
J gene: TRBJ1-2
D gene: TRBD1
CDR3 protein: CSTDRVGYGYTF
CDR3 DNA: TGCAGTACGGACAGGGTGGGCTATGGCTACACCTTC

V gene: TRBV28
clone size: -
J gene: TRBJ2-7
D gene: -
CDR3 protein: CASSPLVRGEQYF
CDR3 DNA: TGTGCCAGCAGTCCGCTCGTTAGAGGCGAGCAGTACTTC

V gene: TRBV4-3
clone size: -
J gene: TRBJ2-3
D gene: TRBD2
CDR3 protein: CASSPRDTRTSGDTQYF
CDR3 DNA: TGCGCCAGCAGCCCACGGGACACGCGGACTAGCGGAGATACGCAGTATTTT

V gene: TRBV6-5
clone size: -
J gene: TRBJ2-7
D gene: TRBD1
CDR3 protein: CASSYAGGEQYF
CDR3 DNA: TGTGCCAGCAGTTACGCAGGGGGCGAGCAGTACTTC

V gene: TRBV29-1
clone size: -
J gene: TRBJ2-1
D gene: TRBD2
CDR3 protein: CSFGTSDYNEQFF
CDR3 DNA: TGCAGCTTCGGGACTAGCGATTACAATGAGCAGTTCTTC

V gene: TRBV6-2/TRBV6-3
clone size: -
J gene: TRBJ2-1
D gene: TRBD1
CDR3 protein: CASSGGQGTYNEQFF
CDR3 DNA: TGTGCCAGCAGCGGGGGACAGGGCACCTACAATGAGCAGTTCTTC

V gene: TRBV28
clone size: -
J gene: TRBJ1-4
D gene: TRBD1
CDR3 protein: CASSPGTGFEKLFF
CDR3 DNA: TGTGCCAGCAGTCCCGGGACAGGGTTTGAAAAACTGTTTTTT

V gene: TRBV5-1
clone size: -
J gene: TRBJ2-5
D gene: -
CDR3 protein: CASSLGGLQETQYF
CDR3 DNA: TGCGCCAGCAGCTTGGGAGGTTTGCAAGAGACCCAGTACTTC

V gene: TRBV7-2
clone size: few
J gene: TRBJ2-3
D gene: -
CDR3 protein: CASSLRSRATDTQYF
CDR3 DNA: TGTGCCAGCAGCTTAAGGTCGCGGGCCACAGATACGCAGTATTTT

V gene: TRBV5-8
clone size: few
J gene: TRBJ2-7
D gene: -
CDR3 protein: CASSFTRTSSYEQYF
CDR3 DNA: TGTGCCAGCAGCTTTACCAGGACAAGTTCCTACGAGCAGTACTTC

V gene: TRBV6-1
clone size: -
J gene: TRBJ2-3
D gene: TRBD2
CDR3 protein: CASSEAILAGGPDTQYF
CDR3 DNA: TGTGCCAGCAGTGAAGCGATTCTAGCGGGAGGTCCAGATACGCAGTATTTT

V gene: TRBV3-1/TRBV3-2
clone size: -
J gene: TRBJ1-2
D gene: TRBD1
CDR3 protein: CASSQSLDRGNYGYTF
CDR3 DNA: TGTGCCAGCAGCCAGAGCCTTGACAGGGGTAACTATGGCTACACCTTC

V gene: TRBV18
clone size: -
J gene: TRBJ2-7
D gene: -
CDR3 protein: CASSPGNDYEQYF
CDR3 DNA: TGTGCCAGCTCACCCGGTAACGACTACGAGCAGTACTTC

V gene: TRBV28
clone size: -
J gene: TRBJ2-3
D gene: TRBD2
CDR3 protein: CASSSAGFTDTQYF
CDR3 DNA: TGTGCCAGCAGTTCAGCGGGATTCACAGATACGCAGTATTTT

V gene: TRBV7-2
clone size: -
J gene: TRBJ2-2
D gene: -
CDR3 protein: CASSHDHRVGGELFF
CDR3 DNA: TGTGCCAGCAGCCACGACCACAGGGTAGGGGGGGAGCTGTTTTTT

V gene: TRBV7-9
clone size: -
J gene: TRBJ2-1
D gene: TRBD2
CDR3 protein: CASSLGGSNEQFF
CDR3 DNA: TGTGCCAGCAGCTTGGGCGGGAGCAATGAGCAGTTCTTC

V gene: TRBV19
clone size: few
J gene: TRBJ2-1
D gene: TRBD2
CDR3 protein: CASSFSDAGGRAYNEQFF
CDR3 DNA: TGTGCCAGTAGTTTCTCGGATGCGGGCGGGAGAGCCTACAATGAGCAGTTCTTC

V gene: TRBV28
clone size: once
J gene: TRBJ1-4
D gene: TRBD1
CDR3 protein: CASSTGQLLTNEKLFF
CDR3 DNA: TGTGCCAGCAGTACGGGACAGCTCTTAACTAATGAAAAACTGTTTTTT

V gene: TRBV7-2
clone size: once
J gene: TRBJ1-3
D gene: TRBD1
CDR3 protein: CASSSGQGGNTIYF
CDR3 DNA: TGTGCCAGCAGCTCCGGACAGGGGGGAAACACCATATATTTT

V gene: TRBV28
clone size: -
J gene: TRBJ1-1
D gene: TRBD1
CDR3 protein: CASSPGDRVNTEAFF
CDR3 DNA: TGTGCCAGCAGCCCCGGGGACAGGGTCAACACTGAAGCTTTCTTT

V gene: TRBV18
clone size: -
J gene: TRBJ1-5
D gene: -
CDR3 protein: CASSPPGRDNQPQHF
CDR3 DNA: TGTGCCAGCTCACCACCGGGCAGGGACAATCAGCCCCAGCATTTT

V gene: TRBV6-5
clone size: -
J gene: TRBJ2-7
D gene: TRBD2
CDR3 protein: CASSKRDPAYEQYF
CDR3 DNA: TGTGCCAGCAGTAAGCGGGATCCAGCCTACGAGCAGTACTTC

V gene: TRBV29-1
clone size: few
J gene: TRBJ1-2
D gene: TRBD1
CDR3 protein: CSGQGNYGYTF
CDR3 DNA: TGCAGCGGACAGGGGAACTATGGCTACACCTTC

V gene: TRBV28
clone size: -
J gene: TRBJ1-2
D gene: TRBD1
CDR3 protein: CASDGQGYYYGYTF
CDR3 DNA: TGTGCCAGCGATGGACAGGGATACTACTATGGCTACACCTTC

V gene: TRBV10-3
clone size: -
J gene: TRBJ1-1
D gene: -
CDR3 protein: CAISEIKTGNTEAFF
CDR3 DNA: TGTGCCATCAGTGAGATAAAGACAGGGAACACTGAAGCTTTCTTT

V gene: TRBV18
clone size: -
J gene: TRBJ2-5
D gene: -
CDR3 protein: CASSPRGQNQETQYF
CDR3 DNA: TGTGCCAGCTCACCACGCGGACAGAACCAAGAGACCCAGTACTTC